The T cell receptor beta chain described here comes from a study of cytomegalovirus exposure and HLA in healthy donors. Study-level results: Certain indistinguishable V segments, among them TRBV6-2 and TRBV6-3, were excluded.

Use of 60 Vbeta and 13 Jbeta primers characterized the PCR. Here immunoSEQ multiplex PCR was the method, and the copy in TCRdb shows in-frame clones only, minus some. Altogether 200,000 or so clones are present, 70% to 80% being singletons, with the ten largest covering 3.8%. V lost 0 bases and J lost 5, with 14 bases in between. Germline assignment: CDR1 SGHKS and CDR2 YYEKEE (reference sequence). The CDR3 has 15 amino acids. On this clone itself: Its antigen is still unknown.

The V and J genes are TRBV5-5 and TRBJ1-1; D perhaps matches TRBD1 (5 bases). The specimen sequenced was PBMCs. The sequence derives from a male donor in good health and CMV-seronegative. CDR3 sequence reads: CASSLAGGVRTEAFF. The CDR3 DNA follows: TGTGCCAGCAGCTTGGCCGGAGGGGTTAGGACTGAAGCTTTCTTT.